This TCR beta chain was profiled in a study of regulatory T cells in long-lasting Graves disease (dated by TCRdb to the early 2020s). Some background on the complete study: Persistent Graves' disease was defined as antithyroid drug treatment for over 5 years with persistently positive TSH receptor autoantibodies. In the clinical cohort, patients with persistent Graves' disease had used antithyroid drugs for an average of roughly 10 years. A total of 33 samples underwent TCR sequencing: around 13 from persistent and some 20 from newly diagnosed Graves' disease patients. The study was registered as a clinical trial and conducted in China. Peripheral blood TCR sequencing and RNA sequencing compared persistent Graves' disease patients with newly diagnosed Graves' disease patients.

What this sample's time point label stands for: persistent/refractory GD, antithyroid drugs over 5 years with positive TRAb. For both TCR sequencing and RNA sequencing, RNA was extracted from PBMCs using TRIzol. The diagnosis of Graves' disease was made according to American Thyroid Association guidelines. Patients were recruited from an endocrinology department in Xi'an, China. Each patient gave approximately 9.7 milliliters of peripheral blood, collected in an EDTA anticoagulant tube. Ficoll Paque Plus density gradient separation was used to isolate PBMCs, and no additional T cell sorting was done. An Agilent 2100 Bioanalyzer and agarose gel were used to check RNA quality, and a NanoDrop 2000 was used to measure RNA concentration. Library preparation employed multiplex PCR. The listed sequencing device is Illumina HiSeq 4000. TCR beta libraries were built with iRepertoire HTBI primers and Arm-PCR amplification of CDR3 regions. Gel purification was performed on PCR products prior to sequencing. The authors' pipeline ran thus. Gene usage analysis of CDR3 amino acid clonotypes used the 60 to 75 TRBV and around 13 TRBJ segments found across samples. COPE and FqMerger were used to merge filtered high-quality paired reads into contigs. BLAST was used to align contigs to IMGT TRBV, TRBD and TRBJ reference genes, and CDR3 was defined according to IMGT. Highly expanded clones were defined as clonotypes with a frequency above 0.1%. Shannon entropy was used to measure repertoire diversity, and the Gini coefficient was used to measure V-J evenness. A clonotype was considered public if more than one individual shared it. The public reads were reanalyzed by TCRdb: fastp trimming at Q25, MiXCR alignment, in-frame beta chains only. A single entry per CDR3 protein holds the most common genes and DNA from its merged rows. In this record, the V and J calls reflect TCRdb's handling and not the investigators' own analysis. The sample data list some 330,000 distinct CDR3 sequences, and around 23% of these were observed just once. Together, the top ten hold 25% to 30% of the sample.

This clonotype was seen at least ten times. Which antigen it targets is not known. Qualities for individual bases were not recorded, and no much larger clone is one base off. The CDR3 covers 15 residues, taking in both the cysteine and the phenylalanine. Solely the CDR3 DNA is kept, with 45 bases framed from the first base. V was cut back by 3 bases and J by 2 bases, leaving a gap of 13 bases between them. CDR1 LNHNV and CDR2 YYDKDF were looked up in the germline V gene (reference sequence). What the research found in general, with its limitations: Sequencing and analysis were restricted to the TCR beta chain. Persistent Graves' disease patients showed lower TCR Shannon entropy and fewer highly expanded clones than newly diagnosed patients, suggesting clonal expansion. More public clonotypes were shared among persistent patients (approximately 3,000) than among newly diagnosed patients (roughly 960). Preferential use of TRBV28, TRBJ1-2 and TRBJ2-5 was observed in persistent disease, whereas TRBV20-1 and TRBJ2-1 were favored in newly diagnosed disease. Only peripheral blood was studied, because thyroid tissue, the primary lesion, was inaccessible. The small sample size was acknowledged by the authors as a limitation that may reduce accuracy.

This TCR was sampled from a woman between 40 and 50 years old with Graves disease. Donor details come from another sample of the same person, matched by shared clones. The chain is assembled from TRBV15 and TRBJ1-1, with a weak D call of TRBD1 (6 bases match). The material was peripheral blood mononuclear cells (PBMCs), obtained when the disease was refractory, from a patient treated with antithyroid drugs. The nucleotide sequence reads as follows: TGTGCCACCAGCAGGCTGACAGGACCTAACACTGAAGCTTTCTTT. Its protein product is CATSRLTGPNTEAFF.